This TCR beta chain derives from a study of T cell responses to AZD1222 COVID-19 vaccine. TCRdb's copy holds only in-frame clones and misses some; the assay was immunoSEQ multiplex PCR. The sample has about 110,000 clones, around 81% seen once. This TCR was sampled from an adult in good health. The sequencing here drew on peripheral blood, taken on day 0 of AZD1222 vaccination.

The CDR3 loop is CASSLETEMDEKLFF. The CDR3 nucleotides are TGTGCCAGCAGCTTGGAGACGGAAATGGATGAAAAACTGTTTTTT. J is TRBJ1-4 and V is TRBV5-6; D is undetermined. V was cut by 0 bases and J by 6 bases, with 12 bases left in between. The CDR3 sequence is 15 residues long. CDR1 is SGHDT, CDR2 YYEEEE, per germline.